This T cell receptor beta chain emerged from a study of Graves' ophthalmopathy and Graves' hyperthyroidism (dated 2018 in TCRdb). In terms of the full investigation: Hyperthyroidism was defined as stable when no progression to ophthalmopathy occurred within 18 months of follow-up. To tell Graves' ophthalmopathy apart from Graves' hyperthyroidism, and to predict which patients would progress to ophthalmopathy, the study relied on TCR beta repertoire signatures. In more than five hyperthyroidism patients, the T-cell repertoires found in thyroid tissue were compared with those found in blood. For independent validation, a separate cohort was made up of 18 hyperthyroidism patients plus 17 patients who later progressed from hyperthyroidism to ophthalmopathy. Following sample collection, hyperthyroidism patients were given methimazole at a starting dose of 30 mg daily, and ophthalmopathy patients were given high-dose intravenous methylprednisolone. A discovery set of 95 to 100 patients (around 45 ophthalmopathy, approximately 58 stable hyperthyroidism) was enrolled to explore V-J signatures distinguishing ophthalmopathy from hyperthyroidism. In total, approximately 130 blood samples were TCR-sequenced: fewer than 50 ophthalmopathy, approximately 80 hyperthyroidism and some 17 hyperthyroidism-to-ophthalmopathy patients.

From a lookup of the germline V gene, CDR1 and CDR2 are MDHEN and SYDVKM. Counted from cysteine to phenylalanine, this CDR3 has 15 amino acids. CDR3 DNA only is kept here, 45 bases in frame from base 1. The junction carries 23 bases between V and J, which are trimmed by 8 bases and 6 bases respectively. The hyperthyroidism patients were 18 to 65 years old and newly diagnosed, with a disease duration of less than 2 months. Patients with other autoimmune diseases, uncontrolled infections, pregnancy or lactation were excluded. Clinical symptoms, serum thyroxine, TRAb, thyroid ultrasound and orbital computed tomography were used for diagnosis. Total RNA was extracted with Trizol reagent and quality-checked on an Agilent 2100 Bioanalyzer. For repertoire sequencing, TCR beta CDR3 regions were amplified from RNA transcripts. The first round was an RT-PCR using HTBI primers with the Qiagen OneStep RT-PCR kit, and this first round was followed by a second-round multiplex PCR, then size selection and purification. Libraries were sequenced on an Illumina HiSeq2000 using paired-end 100 bp reads. The published analysis was carried out like this. Reads were processed with SOAPnuke, discarding reads with adapters, uncalled bases, mean Phred below 15, or no exact constant-primer or identifier match. COPE v1.2.5 was used to merge the high-quality paired reads. Clonotypes were defined as unique nucleotide sequences and were aligned to IMGT TRB V, D and J references using MiTCR v1.1. The analysis was limited to V-J combinations with a frequency above 0.0001, which together covered about 99% of the repertoires. For each V-J combination, a TCR clonal expansion and chaos score was defined as the ratio of F50 clonal expansion to chaos observed in the TCRdist matrix. Welch's t-statistics and random forest were used to reduce the features to about 14 V-J combinations, which were then used as input to a naive Bayes classifier. The Morisita-Horn index was used to measure how similar the thyroid and blood repertoires were. The raw public data were reprocessed by TCRdb itself: fastp quality trimming at Q25, MiXCR clonotype calling, in-frame beta chains only. Each entry is one CDR3 protein sequence, shown with its most common DNA and genes. Here the V and J calls rest on TCRdb's processing, not on the authors' analysis. Here the sample has over a million distinct CDR3 sequences; less than 45% occur a single time. Of the sample, roughly 10% is held by the ten largest clones.

This clonotype was picked up a small number of times. The antigen this receptor binds is unknown. The input lacks base qualities; no much larger clone sits a single base away. Findings and caveats that apply to the study as a whole: Most expanded thyroid clonotypes with frequency above 0.001 were also detected in blood, suggesting blood repertoires may reflect the thyroid immune response. In cross-validation, the 13-signature model distinguished ophthalmopathy from stable hyperthyroidism with 85% to 90% sensitivity and 81% to 83% specificity, and in the test set the corresponding values were approximately 79% and 70%. In validation, the model predicted ophthalmopathy progression with about 70% sensitivity and 72.22% specificity; 12 predicted patients were CT-confirmed with GO in a median of approximately 6.5 months. No statistical method was used to predetermine the sample size, and group allocation was not hidden from the investigators.

Recombination connected TRBV28 to TRBJ2-7; matching of 6 bases hints at TRBD2 as the D gene. The sequence derives from an adult man with Graves' hyperthyroidism. Material for sequencing was peripheral blood or thyroid tissue (not recorded which). In nucleotide form, the sequence is TGTGCCAGCGGCCGGGACTTATTTGGTCGCTCCGAGCAGTACTTC. This codes for CASGRDLFGRSEQYF.